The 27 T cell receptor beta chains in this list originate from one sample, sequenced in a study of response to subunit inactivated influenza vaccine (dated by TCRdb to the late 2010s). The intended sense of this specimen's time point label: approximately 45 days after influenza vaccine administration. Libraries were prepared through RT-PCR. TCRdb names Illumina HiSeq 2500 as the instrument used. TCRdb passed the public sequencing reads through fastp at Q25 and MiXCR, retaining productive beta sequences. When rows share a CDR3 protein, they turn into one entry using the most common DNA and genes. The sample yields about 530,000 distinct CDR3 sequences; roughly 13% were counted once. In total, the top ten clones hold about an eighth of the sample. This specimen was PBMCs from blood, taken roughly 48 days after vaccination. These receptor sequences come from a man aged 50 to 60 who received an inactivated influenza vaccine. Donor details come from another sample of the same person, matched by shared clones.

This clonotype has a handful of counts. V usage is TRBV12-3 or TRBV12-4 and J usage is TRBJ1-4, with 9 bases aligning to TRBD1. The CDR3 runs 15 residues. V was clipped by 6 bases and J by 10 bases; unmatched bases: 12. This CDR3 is CASREGTGIVGKLFF. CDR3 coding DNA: TGTGCCAGCAGGGAAGGGACAGGGATTGTTGGAAAACTGTTTTTT.

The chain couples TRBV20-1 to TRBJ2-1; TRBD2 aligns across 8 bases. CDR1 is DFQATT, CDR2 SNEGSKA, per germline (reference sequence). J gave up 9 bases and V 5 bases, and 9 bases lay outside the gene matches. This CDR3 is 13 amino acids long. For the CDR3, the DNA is TGCAGTGCTCAGGGACTAGTTTGGAGTGAGCAGTTCTTC. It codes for CSAQGLVWSEQFF.

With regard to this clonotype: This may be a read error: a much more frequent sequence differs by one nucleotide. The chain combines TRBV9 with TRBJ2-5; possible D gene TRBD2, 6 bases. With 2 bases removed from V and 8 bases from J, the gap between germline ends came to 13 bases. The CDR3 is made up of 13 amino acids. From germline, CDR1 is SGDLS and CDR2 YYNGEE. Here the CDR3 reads CASSVLGGDTQYF. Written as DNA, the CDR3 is TGTGCCAGCAGCGTTTTAGGCGGGGACACCCAGTACTTC.

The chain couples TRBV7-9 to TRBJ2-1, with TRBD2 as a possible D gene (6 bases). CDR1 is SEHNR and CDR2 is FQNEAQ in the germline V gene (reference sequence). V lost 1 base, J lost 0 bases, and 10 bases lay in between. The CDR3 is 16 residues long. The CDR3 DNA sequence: TGTGCCAGCAGCTTAGTCGCGCGGGGCTCCTACAATGAGCAGTTCTTC. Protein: CASSLVARGSYNEQFF. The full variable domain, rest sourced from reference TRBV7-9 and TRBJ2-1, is DTGVSQNPRHKITKRGQNVTFRCDPISEHNRLYWYRQTLGQGPEFLTYFQNEAQLEKSRLLSDRFSAERPKGSFSTLEIQRTEQGDSAMYLCASSLVARGSYNEQFFGPGTRLTVL.

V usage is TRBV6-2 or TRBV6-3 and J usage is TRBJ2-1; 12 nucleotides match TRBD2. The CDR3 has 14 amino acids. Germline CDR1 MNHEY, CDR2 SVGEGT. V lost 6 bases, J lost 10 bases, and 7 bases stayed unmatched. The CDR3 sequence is CASRRLAGAGEQFF. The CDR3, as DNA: TGTGCCAGCAGGCGACTAGCGGGGGCCGGGGAGCAGTTCTTC.

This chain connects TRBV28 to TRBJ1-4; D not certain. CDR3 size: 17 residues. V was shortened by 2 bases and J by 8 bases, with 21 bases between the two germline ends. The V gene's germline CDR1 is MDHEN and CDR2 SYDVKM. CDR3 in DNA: TGTGCCAGCAGTTTAAATTTTGAAGGGCAGGTTCTGGAAAAACTGTTTTTT. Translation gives CASSLNFEGQVLEKLFF.

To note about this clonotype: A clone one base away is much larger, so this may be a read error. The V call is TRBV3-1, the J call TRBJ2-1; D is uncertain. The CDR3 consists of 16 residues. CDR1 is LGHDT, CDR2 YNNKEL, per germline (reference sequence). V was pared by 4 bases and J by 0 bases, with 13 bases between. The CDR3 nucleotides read TGTGCCAGCAGCCGGGATCTGATCAGCTCCTACAATGAGCAGTTCTTC. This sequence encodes CASSRDLISSYNEQFF.

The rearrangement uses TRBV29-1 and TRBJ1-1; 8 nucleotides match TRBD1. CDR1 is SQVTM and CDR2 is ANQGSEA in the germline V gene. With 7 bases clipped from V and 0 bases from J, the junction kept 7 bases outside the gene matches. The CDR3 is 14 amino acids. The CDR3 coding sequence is TGCAGCGCCGGTGGACAGGGAGTGAACACTGAAGCTTTCTTT. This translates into CSAGGQGVNTEAFF.

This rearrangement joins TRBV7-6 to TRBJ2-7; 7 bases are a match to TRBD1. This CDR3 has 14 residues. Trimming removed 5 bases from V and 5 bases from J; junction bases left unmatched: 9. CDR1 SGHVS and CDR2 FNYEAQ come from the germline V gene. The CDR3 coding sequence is TGTGCCAGCAGCAGACAGGGACCCACAGACGAGCAGTACTTC. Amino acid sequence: CASSRQGPTDEQYF. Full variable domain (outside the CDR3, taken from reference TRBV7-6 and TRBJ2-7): GAGVSQSPRYKVTKRGQDVALRCDPISGHVSLYWYRQALGQGPEFLTYFNYEAQQDKSGLPNDRFSAERPEGSISTLTIQRTEQRDSAMYRCASSRQGPTDEQYFGPGTRLTVT.

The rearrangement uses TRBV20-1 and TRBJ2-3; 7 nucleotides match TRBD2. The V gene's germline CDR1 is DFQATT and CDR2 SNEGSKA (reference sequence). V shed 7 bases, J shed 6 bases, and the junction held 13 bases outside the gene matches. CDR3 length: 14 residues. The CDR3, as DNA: TGCAGTGTAGAGCTGGGAGGGAGAGCTGATACGCAGTATTTT. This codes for CSVELGGRADTQYF.

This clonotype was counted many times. The CDR3 reads CSASRGWTEAFF. The CDR3 nucleotides read TGCAGCGCCAGCAGGGGCTGGACTGAAGCTTTCTTT. The chain carries TRBV29-1 and TRBJ1-1; maybe TRBD1 (6 bases). Deletions cut 7 bases from V and 5 bases from J, with 14 bases between. The CDR3 sequence is 12 residues long. Germline V lookup: CDR1 SQVTM, CDR2 ANQGSEA.

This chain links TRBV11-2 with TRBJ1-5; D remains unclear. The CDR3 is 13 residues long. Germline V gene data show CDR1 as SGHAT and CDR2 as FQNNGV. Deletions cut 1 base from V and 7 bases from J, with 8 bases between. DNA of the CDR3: TGTGCCAGCAGCTTAGTAGTAGAACAGCCCCAGCATTTT. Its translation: CASSLVVEQPQHF.

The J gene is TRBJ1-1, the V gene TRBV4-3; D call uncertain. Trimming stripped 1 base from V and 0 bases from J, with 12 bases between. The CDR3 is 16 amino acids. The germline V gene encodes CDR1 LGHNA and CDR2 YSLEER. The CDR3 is CASSQAVGQLNTEAFF. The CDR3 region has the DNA TGCGCCAGCAGCCAAGCTGTAGGGCAGCTGAACACTGAAGCTTTCTTT.

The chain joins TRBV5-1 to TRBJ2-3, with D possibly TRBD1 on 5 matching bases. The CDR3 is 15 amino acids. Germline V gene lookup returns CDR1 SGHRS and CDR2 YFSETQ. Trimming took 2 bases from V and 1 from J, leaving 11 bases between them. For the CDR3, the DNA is TGCGCCAGCAGCTTATTGGGGCCCCGCACAGATACGCAGTATTTT. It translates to CASSLLGPRTDTQYF.

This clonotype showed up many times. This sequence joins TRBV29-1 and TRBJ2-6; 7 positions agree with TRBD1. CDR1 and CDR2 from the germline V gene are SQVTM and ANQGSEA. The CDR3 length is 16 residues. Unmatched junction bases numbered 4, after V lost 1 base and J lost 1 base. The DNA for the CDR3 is TGCAGCGTTGAAGGGACAGGAAGTTCTGGGGCCAACGTCCTGACTTTC. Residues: CSVEGTGSSGANVLTF.

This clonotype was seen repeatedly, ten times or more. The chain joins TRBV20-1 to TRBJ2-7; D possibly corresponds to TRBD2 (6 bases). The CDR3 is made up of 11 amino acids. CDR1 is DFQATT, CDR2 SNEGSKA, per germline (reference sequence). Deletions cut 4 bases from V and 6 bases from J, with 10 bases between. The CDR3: CSATSDREQYF. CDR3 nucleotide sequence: TGCAGTGCTACTAGCGATCGCGAGCAGTACTTC.

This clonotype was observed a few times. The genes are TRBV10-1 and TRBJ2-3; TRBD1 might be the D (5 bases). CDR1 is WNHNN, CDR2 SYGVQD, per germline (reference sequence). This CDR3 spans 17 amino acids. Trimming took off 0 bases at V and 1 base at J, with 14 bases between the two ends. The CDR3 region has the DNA TGCGCCAGCAGTGAGTCGCCCCAGGGAATGGGCACAGATACGCAGTATTTT. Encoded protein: CASSESPQGMGTDTQYF.

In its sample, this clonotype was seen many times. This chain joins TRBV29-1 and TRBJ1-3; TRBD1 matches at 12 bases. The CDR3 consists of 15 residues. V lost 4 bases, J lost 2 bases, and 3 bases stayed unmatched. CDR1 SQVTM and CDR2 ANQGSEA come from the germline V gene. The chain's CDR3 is CSVGGQGATGNTIYF. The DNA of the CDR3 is TGCAGCGTTGGGGGACAGGGGGCTACTGGAAACACCATATATTTT.

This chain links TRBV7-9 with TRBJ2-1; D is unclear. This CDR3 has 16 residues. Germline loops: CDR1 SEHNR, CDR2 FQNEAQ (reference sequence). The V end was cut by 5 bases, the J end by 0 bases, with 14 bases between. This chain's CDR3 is CASSHSIRYSYNEQFF. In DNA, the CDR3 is TGTGCCAGCAGCCATTCGATTAGATACTCCTACAATGAGCAGTTCTTC.

This CDR3 is CASMIYNEQFF. The CDR3 nucleotides read TGTGCCAGCATGATATACAATGAGCAGTTCTTC. This sequence joins TRBV6-2 or TRBV6-3 and TRBJ2-1, with D hard to call. Trimming shortened V by 7 bases and J by 4 bases, and 5 bases separated the two germline ends. This CDR3 region has 11 residues. Germline assignment: CDR1 MNHEY and CDR2 SVGEGT.

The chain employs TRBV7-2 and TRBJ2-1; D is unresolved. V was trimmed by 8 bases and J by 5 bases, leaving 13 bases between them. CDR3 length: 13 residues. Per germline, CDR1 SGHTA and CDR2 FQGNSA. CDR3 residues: CASRLGPDNEQFF. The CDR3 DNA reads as TGTGCCAGCCGTTTAGGTCCCGACAATGAGCAGTTCTTC.

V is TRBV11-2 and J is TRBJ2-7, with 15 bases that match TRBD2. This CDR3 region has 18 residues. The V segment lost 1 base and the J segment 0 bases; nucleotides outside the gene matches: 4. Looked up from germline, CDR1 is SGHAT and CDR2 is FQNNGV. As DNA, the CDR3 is TGTGCCAGCAGCTTAGGAAGGACTAGCGGGAGGGACTCCTACGAGCAGTACTTC. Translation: CASSLGRTSGRDSYEQYF.

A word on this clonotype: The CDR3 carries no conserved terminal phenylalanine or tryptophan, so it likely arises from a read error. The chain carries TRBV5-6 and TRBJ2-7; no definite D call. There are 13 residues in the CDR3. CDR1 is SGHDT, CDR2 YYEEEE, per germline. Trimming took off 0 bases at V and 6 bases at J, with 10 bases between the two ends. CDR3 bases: TGTGCCAGCAGCTTGGCCTATCTGGGCGAGCAGTACTTA. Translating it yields CASSLAYLGEQYL.

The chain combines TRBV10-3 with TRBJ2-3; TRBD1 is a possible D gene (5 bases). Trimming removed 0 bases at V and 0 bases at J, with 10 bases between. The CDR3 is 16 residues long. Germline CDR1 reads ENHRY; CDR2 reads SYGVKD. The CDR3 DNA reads TGTGCCATCAGTGAGTCAGCAGGGCCCAGCACAGATACGCAGTATTTT. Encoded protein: CAISESAGPSTDTQYF.

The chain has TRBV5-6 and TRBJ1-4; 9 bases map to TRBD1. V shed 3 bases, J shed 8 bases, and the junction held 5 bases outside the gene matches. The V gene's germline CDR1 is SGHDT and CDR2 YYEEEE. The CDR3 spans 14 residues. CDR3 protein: CASSSTGGTEKLFF. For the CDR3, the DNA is TGTGCCAGCAGCTCGACAGGGGGGACGGAAAAACTGTTTTTT. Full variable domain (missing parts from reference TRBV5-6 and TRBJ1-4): DAGVTQSPTHLIKTRGQQVTLRCSPKSGHDTVSWYQQALGQGPQFIFQYYEEEERQRGNFPDRFSGHQFPNYSSELNVNALLLGDSALYLCASSSTGGTEKLFFGSGTQLSVL.

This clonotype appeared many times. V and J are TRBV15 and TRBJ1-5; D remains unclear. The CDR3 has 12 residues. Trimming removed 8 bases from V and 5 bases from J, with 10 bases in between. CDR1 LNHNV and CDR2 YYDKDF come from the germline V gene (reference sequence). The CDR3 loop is CATQSDDQPQHF. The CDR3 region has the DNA TGTGCCACCCAGTCAGATGATCAGCCCCAGCATTTT.

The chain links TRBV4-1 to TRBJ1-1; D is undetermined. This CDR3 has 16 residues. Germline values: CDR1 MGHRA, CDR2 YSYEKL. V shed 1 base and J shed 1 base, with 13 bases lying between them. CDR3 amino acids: CASSQARAEKNTEAFF. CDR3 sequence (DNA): TGCGCCAGCAGCCAAGCGAGGGCCGAGAAGAACACTGAAGCTTTCTTT.